This note documents a single T cell receptor (beta chain) sequence. This table comes from immunoSEQ multiplex PCR, and its TCRdb copy is limited to in-frame clones, with some not included. The sample has some 180,000 clones; just under 85% are singletons. The sample belongs to a study of blood T cell repertoires in COVID-19. Study at large: T cells, B-cell-depleted T cells, or PBMCs provided the cDNA or gDNA that served as material.

Per the germline V gene, CDR1 is MDHEN and CDR2 is SYDVKM. This CDR3 has 15 residues. The V segment lost 5 bases and the J segment 1 base; nucleotides outside the gene matches: 4. The sequenced material came from peripheral blood. The chain recombines TRBV28 with TRBJ1-5; 8 positions agree with TRBD1. The TCR originated in a woman over 75 with COVID-19, enrolled during active disease. The CDR3 loop is CASSPQGESNQPQHF. CDR3 nucleotides: TGTGCCAGCAGTCCACAGGGGGAAAGCAATCAGCCCCAGCATTTT.